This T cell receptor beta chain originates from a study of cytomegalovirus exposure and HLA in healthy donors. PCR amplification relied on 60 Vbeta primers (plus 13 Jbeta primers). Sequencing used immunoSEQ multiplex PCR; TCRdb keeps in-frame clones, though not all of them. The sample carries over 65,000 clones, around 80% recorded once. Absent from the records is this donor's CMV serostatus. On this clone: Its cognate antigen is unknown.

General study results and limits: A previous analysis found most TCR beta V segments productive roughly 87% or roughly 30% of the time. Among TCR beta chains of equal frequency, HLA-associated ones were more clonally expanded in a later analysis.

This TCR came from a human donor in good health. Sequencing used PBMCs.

The CDR3 DNA reads TGTGCCTGGAGTGTGGGACTAGCGGGGGCGACCTACGAGCAGTACTTC. This codes for CAWSVGLAGATYEQYF. The rearrangement links TRBV30 to TRBJ2-5, with 14 bases aligning to TRBD2. The J call may be incorrect, as the DNA end agrees better with TRBJ2-7. The CDR3 totals 16 residues. Germline CDR1 is GTSNPN and CDR2 is SVGIG (reference sequence).